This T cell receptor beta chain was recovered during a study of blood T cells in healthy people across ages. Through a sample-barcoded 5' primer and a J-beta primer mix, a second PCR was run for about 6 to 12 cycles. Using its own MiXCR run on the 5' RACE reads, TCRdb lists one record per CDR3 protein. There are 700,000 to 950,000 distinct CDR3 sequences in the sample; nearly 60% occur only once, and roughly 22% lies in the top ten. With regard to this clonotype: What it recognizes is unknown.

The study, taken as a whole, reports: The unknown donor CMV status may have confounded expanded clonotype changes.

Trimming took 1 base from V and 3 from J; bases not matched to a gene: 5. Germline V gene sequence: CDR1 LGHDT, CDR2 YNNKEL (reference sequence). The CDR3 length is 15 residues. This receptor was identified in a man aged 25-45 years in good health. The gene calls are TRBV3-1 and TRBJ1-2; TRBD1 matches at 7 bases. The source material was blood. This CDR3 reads CASSQVHTGDYGYTF. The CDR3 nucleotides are TGTGCCAGCAGCCAAGTCCACACAGGGGACTATGGCTACACCTTC.